What follows is one TCR beta chain and its context. At one of its ends the junction is not consistent with the germline gene, which may arise from a read error. This CDR3 is 19 amino acids long. Germline V lookup: CDR1 SSHAT, CDR2 FNYEAQ (reference sequence). This sample is drawn from a study of T-cell reconstitution after alpha-beta-depleted transplantation in children. Library preparation (for TCRbeta) was performed with unique molecular identifiers. One entry per CDR3 protein, called by TCRdb with MiXCR from the PCR reads. The sample has 400,000 to 500,000 distinct CDR3 sequences; roughly 10% are singletons.

The sequence derives from a human donor who donated a stem cell graft to a child with acute myeloid leukemia. The rearrangement uses TRBV7-7 and TRBJ2-3, with 7 bases that match TRBD2. Sequenced here: PBMCs from the stem cell graft donor, sampled from the stem cell graft. The CDR3: CASSLEPRGGGPRTDTQYF. DNA of the CDR3: TGTGCTAGCAGCTTAGAACCTAGGGGCGGGGGACCCCGCACAGATACGCAGTATTTT. Supplemented by reference TRBV7-7 and TRBJ2-3, the full variable domain reads GAGVSQSPRYKVTKRGQDVTLRCDPISSHATLYWYQQALGQGPEFLTYFNYEAQPDKSGLPSDRFSAERPEGSISTLTIQRTEQRDSAMYRCASSLEPRGGGPRTDTQYFGPGTRLTVL.